The 13 T cell receptor beta chains listed next were all sequenced from one sample in a study of long-term antiretroviral therapy in people with HIV. Running of the v3.0 immunoSEQ assay took place at survey level. Clones were read by immunoSEQ multiplex PCR, and TCRdb kept only the in-frame ones, dropping some. The table has more than 20,000 clones, about 85% seen once; the top ten hold under 5%. The sample was unsorted PBMCs, taken approximately 2.7 years after starting antiretroviral therapy. Receptor source: a middle-aged man with HIV.

The rearrangement joins TRBV19 to TRBJ2-1, with D unresolved. Between the trimmed V and J ends, which lost 7 bases and 15 bases, there was a span of 25 bases. The CDR3 is made up of 14 amino acids. CDR1 and CDR2 from the germline V gene are LNHDA and SQIVND (reference sequence). The CDR3 protein is CASTPSKGSGFGFF. The CDR3 DNA reads TGTGCCAGTACCCCATCAAAAGGGTCCGGCTTTGGGTTCTTC.

This chain joins TRBV6-1 and TRBJ1-1, with 8 bases matching TRBD1. With V trimmed by 6 bases and J by 1 base, 4 bases remained unmatched. Germline CDR1 MNHNS, CDR2 SASEGT. The CDR3 is 14 amino acids. CDR3 DNA sequence: TGTGCCAGCAGAGACAGGGGCGAGAACACTGAAGCTTTCTTT. Its translation: CASRDRGENTEAFF.

A few counts support this clone. This chain links TRBV4-1 with TRBJ1-5; 8 bases are a match to TRBD1. The CDR3 consists of 15 residues. Germline V gene lookup returns CDR1 MGHRA and CDR2 YSYEKL. V lost 4 bases to trimming and J lost 2 bases; unmatched junction nucleotides: 4. CDR3 residues: CASSLSDRGNQPQHF. CDR3 in DNA: TGCGCCAGCAGCCTCTCGGACAGGGGCAATCAGCCCCAGCATTTT.

The J gene is TRBJ1-3, the V gene TRBV7-4; D is ambiguous. Deletions cut 3 bases from V and 0 bases from J, with 6 bases between. CDR3 size: 14 residues. The germline CDR1 and CDR2 sequences are SGHVT and SQSDAQ. The CDR3 spells CASSFRDSGNTIYF. CDR3 DNA: TGTGCCAGCAGCTTTAGGGACTCTGGAAACACCATATATTTT.

The chain joins TRBV2 to TRBJ1-1; a weak D match, TRBD1 (5 bases). V was shortened by 1 base and J by 7 bases, with 13 bases between the two germline ends. This CDR3 has 14 residues. Germline V gene lookup returns CDR1 SNHLY and CDR2 FYNNEI. CDR3 amino acids: CASSEVNGAGEAFF. CDR3 nucleotides: TGTGCCAGCAGTGAAGTTAATGGGGCTGGTGAAGCTTTCTTT.

This chain links TRBV5-8 with TRBJ1-2, with D tentatively TRBD1 (6 bases). Germline V gene data show CDR1 as SGHTS and CDR2 as YDEGEE. The CDR3 sequence is 14 residues long. Trimming removed 2 bases from V and 8 bases from J, with 16 bases in between. The CDR3 DNA is TGTGCCAGCAGCTTACAGGGACGAAGTATGGGCTACACCTTC. Protein sequence: CASSLQGRSMGYTF.

The chain combines TRBV29-1 with TRBJ2-4, with 10 bases matching TRBD1. J lost 1 base, V lost 2 bases, and 5 bases had no gene match. The CDR3 extends over 16 amino acids. CDR1 SQVTM and CDR2 ANQGSEA come from the germline V gene. The CDR3 region is CSVETGQGIAKNIQYF. The CDR3 nucleotides read TGCAGCGTTGAAACGGGACAGGGGATCGCCAAAAACATTCAGTACTTC.

This chain uses TRBV7-9 with TRBJ2-5; D is unresolved. The CDR3 covers 13 residues. CDR1 is SEHNR and CDR2 is FQNEAQ in the germline V gene (reference sequence). Trimming left V 1 base short and J 3 bases short, with 6 bases between. CDR3 sequence (DNA): TGTGCCAGCAGCTTAGTGCCTAAAGAGACCCAGTACTTC. Its protein product is CASSLVPKETQYF.

The CDR3 nucleotides read TGTGCCAGCTCACCACCCTCCCGAGACGAGCAGTACTTC. It codes for CASSPPSRDEQYF. This sequence joins TRBV18 and TRBJ2-7, with D unclear. Trimming took 0 bases from V and 5 from J, leaving 8 bases between them. This CDR3 has 13 residues. CDR1 and CDR2 (germline): KGHSH, LQKENI. The whole variable domain, filled in from reference TRBV18 and TRBJ2-7, reads NAGVMQNPRHLVRRRGQEARLRCSPMKGHSHVYWYRQLPEEGLKFMVYLQKENIIDESGMPKERFSAEFPKEGPSILRIQQVVRGDSAAYFCASSPPSRDEQYFGPGTRLTVT.

The chain carries TRBV6-5 and TRBJ2-2, with D perhaps TRBD1 or TRBD2 (5 bases each). Deletions cut 6 bases from V and 6 bases from J, with 8 bases between. This CDR3 is 12 amino acids long. Germline assignment: CDR1 MNHEY and CDR2 SVGAGI. For the CDR3, the DNA is TGTGCCAGCAGGGGACCGCCCGGGGAGCTGTTTTTT. Its translation: CASRGPPGELFF.

In this sample, this clone turned up a few times. The V and J genes are TRBV4-2 and TRBJ2-2, with 9 bases fitting TRBD2. From germline, CDR1 is LGHNA and CDR2 YNFKEQ. V lost 0 bases to trimming and J lost 0 bases; unmatched junction nucleotides: 11. This CDR3 is built from 20 residues. The CDR3 DNA reads TGTGCCAGCAGCCAAGATGTATGGCCTAGCGGGACACCGAACACCGGGGAGCTGTTTTTT. Translation gives CASSQDVWPSGTPNTGELFF.

The V call is TRBV7-2, the J call TRBJ1-6, with D possibly matching TRBD1 (6 bases). The CDR3 length is 15 residues. The germline CDR1 and CDR2 sequences are SGHTA and FQGNSA. V was cut by 4 bases and J by 4 bases, with 11 bases left in between. The DNA of the CDR3 is TGTGCCAGCAGCTCCTCCGGACAGTATAATTCACCCCTCCACTTT. Residues: CASSSSGQYNSPLHF.

The V and J genes are TRBV25-1 and TRBJ2-3; D ambiguous. This CDR3 contains 13 residues. The V and J ends lost 3 bases and 6 bases respectively, with 10 bases between them. CDR1 and CDR2 (germline): MGHDK, SYGVNS. The CDR3 region is CASSDTTKDTQYF. The CDR3 DNA sequence: TGTGCCAGCAGTGACACAACTAAGGATACGCAGTATTTT.